The present T cell receptor (beta chain) was sequenced within a study of cytomegalovirus exposure and HLA in healthy donors. Study-wide findings and caveats: Some TCR beta chains (164 of them) were listed as cytomegalovirus-associated.

The PCR made use of 60 Vbeta and 13 Jbeta primers. Profiled with immunoSEQ multiplex PCR; TCRdb holds only in-frame clones, not every one. The table shows tens of thousands of clones, with roughly 87% occurring only once. Trimming cost V 4 bases and J 4 bases; bases outside gene matches: 13. The length of the CDR3 is 16 residues. Germline loops: CDR1 SQVTM, CDR2 ANQGSEA. Worth noting for this clone: Its antigen is unknown. The identical CDR3 is also encoded by other nucleotide sequences in the sample.

The sequenced sample was PBMCs. This rearrangement joins TRBV29-1 to TRBJ2-3; 8 nucleotides agree with TRBD2. The sequence was obtained from a woman aged 40 to 55 in good health and CMV-seropositive. CDR3 nucleotides: TGCAGCGTTGTCGGGAGGGCCGCTAATTTGGCAGATACGCAGTATTTT. Protein: CSVVGRAANLADTQYF.